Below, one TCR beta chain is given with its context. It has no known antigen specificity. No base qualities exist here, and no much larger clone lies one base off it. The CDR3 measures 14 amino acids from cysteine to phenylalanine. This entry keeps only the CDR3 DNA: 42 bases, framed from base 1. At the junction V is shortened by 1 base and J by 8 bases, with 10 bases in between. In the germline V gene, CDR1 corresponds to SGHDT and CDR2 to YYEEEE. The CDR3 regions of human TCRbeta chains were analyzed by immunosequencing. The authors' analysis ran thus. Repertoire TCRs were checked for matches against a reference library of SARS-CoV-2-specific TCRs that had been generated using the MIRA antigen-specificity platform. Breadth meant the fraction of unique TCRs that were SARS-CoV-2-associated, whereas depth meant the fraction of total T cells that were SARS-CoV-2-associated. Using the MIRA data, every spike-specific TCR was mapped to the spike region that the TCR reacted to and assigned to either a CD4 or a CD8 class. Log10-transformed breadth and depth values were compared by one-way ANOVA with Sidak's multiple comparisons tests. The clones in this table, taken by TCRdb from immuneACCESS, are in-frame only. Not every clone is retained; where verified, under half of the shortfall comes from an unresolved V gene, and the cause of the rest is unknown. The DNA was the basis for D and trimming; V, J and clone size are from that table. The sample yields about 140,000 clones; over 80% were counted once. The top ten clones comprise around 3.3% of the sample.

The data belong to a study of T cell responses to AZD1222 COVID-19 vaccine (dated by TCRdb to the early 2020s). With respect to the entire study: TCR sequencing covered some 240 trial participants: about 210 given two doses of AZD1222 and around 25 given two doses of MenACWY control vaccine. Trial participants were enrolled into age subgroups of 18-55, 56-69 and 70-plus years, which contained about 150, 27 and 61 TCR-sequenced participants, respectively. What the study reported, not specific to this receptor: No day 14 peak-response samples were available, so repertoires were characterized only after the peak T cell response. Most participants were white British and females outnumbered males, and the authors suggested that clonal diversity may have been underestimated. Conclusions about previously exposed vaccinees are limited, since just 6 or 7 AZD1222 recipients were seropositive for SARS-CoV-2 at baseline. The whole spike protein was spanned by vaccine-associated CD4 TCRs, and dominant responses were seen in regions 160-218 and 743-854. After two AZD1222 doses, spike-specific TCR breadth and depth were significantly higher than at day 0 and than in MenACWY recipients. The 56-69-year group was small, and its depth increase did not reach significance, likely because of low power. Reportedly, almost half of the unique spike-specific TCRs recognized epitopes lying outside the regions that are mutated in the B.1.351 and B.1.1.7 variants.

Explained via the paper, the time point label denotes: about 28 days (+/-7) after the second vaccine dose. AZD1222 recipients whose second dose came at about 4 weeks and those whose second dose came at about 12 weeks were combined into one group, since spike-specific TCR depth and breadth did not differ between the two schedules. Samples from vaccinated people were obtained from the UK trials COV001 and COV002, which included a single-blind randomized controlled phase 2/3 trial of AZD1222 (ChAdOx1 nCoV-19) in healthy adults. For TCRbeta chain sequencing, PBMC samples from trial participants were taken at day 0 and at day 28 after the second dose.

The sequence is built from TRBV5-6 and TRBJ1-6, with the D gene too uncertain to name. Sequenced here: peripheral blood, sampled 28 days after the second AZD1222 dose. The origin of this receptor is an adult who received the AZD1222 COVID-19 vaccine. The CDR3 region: CASSLKGGDSPLHF. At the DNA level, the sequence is TGTGCCAGCAGCTTGAAGGGTGGCGATTCACCCCTCCACTTT.